Each of the 9 T cell receptor beta chains below was sequenced from the same sample in a study of T-cell reconstitution after alpha-beta-depleted transplantation in children (dated by TCRdb to between 2015 and 2016). The sample's treatment or condition label is to be understood as: allogeneic hematopoietic cell transplantation with graft depleted of TCRalphabeta T cells and CD19 B cells. Library generation was performed with PCR. Data came from an Illumina HiSeq 2500. To normalize quantification of the TCRbeta repertoire, the TCR libraries were built with molecular barcoding that relied on unique molecular identifiers. TCRdb reworked the public reads: Q25 trimming with fastp, MiXCR clone assembly, productive beta chains retained. Every CDR3 protein is listed once, alongside the most common genes and DNA of its rows. This sample is represented by 280,000 or so distinct CDR3 sequences; roughly 12% of them were singletons. Roughly a quarter of the sample rests with the top ten.

The sequenced sample was peripheral blood, obtained 180 days after TCRalphabeta/CD19-depleted stem cell transplant. The receptors come from a male patient aged 2-9 years who had a stem cell transplant for chronic granulomatous disease, so the T cells may come from the graft donor.

This clonotype has at least ten counts. V and J are TRBV6-2 or TRBV6-3 and TRBJ2-1, with 7 bases matching TRBD1. The CDR3 runs 15 residues. The germline V gene encodes CDR1 MNHEY and CDR2 SVGEGT. The J segment lost 4 bases and the V segment lost 6 bases, leaving 9 bases of the junction unmatched. The CDR3 DNA is TGTGCCAGCAGATTGGGACAGCTTCCTTACAATGAGCAGTTCTTC. Translated, it gives CASRLGQLPYNEQFF.

This clonotype was picked up many times. The gene calls are TRBV12-3 or TRBV12-4 and TRBJ1-1; TRBD1 matches at 7 bases. This CDR3 is built from 16 residues. Losses at the gene ends were 3 bases for V and 4 bases for J; bases not matched to a gene: 11. The CDR3 spells CASSLPQTGWGTEAFF. The CDR3 nucleotides read TGTGCCAGCAGTTTGCCTCAGACAGGGTGGGGCACTGAAGCTTTCTTT.

About this clonotype itself: This may be a read error: a much more frequent sequence differs by one nucleotide. J is TRBJ1-1 and V is TRBV16; D call uncertain. Trimming removed 5 bases from V and 8 bases from J, with 15 bases in between. Per germline, CDR1 KGHSY and CDR2 FQNENV. The CDR3 covers 13 residues. The CDR3 is CASSSTSSREAFF. The CDR3 DNA is TGTGCCAGCAGCTCAACTTCCTCACGAGAAGCTTTCTTT. The full variable domain, completed using reference TRBV16 and TRBJ1-1, is GEEVAQTPKHLVRGEGQKAKLYCAPIKGHSYVFWYQQVLKNEFKFLISFQNENVFDETGMPKERFSAKCLPNSPCSLEIQATKLEDSAVYFCASSSTSSREAFFGQGTRLTVV.

About this clonotype itself: A much larger clone sits a single nucleotide away, making a read error possible. This chain connects TRBV5-1 to TRBJ2-2; D is unresolved. Germline-derived CDR1 and CDR2 are SGHRS and YFSETQ. The CDR3 sequence is 14 residues long. V shed 1 base and J shed 4 bases, with 8 bases lying between them. CDR3 in DNA: TGCGCCAGCAGCTTGACGTCCGCCACCGGGGAGCTGTTTTTT. It encodes CASSLTSATGELFF.

This clonotype was counted at least ten times. The rearrangement joins TRBV12-3 or TRBV12-4 to TRBJ2-7; TRBD1 matches at 8 bases. CDR3 size: 13 residues. The V segment lost 5 bases and the J segment 7 bases; nucleotides outside the gene matches: 7. CDR3 protein: CASSIGQGVEQYF. For the CDR3, the DNA is TGTGCCAGCAGTATTGGACAGGGTGTGGAGCAGTACTTC.

This clonotype was found many times. The junction departs from the called germline gene at one end, perhaps through a read error. The V call is TRBV27, the J call TRBJ2-7; 12 bases map to TRBD1. Germline CDR1 is MNHEY and CDR2 is SMNVEV (reference sequence). The CDR3 runs to 13 residues. CDR3 amino acids: CASRKGQGAPRDF. The CDR3 DNA reads TGTGCCAGTAGAAAGGGACAGGGGGCGCCGAGGGACTTC.

This clonotype was recorded at least ten times. The chain recombines TRBV20-1 with TRBJ2-1, with TRBD2 identical over 10 bases. Germline V gene sequence: CDR1 DFQATT, CDR2 SNEGSKA (reference sequence). The V segment lost 2 bases and the J segment 7 bases; nucleotides outside the gene matches: 5. This CDR3 has 14 amino acids. The CDR3 reads CSARLAGAYNEQFF. The CDR3 DNA reads as TGCAGTGCTAGACTAGCGGGAGCATATAATGAGCAGTTCTTC.

This clonotype was counted many times. The genes are TRBV15 and TRBJ2-5; 12 bases fit TRBD2. V lost 8 bases and J lost 4; bases outside the gene matches: 11. Germline V gives CDR1 LNHNV, CDR2 YYDKDF (reference sequence). The CDR3 covers 16 residues. The CDR3 DNA is TGTGCCACCCAGCGTCTAGCGGGAGGGCTACGAGAGACCCAGTACTTC. This encodes CATQRLAGGLRETQYF.

In this sample, this clonotype turned up many times. The chain recombines TRBV20-1 with TRBJ1-6, with 10 bases lining up with TRBD1. Germline CDR1 is DFQATT and CDR2 is SNEGSKA (reference sequence). The ends lost 0 bases at V and 7 bases at J; junction bases unmatched: 6. The CDR3 is made up of 16 amino acids. The CDR3 sequence is CSARDLPGQGNSPLHF. The CDR3 DNA reads TGCAGTGCTAGAGATCTTCCGGGACAGGGGAATTCACCCCTCCACTTT.